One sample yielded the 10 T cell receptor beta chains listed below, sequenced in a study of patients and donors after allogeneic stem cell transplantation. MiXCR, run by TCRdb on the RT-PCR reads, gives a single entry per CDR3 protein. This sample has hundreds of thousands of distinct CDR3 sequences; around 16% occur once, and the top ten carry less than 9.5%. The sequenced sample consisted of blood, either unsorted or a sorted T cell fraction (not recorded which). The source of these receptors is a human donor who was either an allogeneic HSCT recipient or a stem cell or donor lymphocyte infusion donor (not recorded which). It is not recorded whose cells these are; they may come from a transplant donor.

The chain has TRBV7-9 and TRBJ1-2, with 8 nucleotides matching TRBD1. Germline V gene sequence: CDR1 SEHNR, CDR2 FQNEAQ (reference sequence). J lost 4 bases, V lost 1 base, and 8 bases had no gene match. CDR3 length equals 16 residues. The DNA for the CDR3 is TGTGCCAGCAGCTTAGTGGGACAGGAGGAATCCTATGGCTACACCTTC. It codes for CASSLVGQEESYGYTF.

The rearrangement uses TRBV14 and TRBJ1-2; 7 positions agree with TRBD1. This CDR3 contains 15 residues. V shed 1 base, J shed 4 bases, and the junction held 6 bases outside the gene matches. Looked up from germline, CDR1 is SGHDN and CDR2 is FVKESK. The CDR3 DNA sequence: TGTGCCAGCAGCCAAGGGACGGGACAGACCTATGGCTACACCTTC. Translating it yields CASSQGTGQTYGYTF. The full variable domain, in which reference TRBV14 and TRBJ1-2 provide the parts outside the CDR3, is EAGVTQFPSHSVIEKGQTVTLRCDPISGHDNLYWYRRVMGKEIKFLLHFVKESKQDESGMPNNRFLAERTGGTYSTLKVQPAELEDSGVYFCASSQGTGQTYGYTFGSGTRLTVV.

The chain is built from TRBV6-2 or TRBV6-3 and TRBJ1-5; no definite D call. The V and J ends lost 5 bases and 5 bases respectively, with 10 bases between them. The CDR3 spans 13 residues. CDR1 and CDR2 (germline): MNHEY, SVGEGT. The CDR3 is CASSRGSHQPQHF. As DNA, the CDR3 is TGTGCCAGCAGTAGAGGTTCCCATCAGCCCCAGCATTTT.

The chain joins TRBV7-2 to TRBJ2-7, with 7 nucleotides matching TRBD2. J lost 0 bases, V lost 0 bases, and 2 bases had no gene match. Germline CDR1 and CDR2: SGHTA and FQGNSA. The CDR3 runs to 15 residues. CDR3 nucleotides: TGTGCCAGCAGCTTAGCATGGGGGGGCTCCTACGAGCAGTACTTC. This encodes CASSLAWGGSYEQYF.

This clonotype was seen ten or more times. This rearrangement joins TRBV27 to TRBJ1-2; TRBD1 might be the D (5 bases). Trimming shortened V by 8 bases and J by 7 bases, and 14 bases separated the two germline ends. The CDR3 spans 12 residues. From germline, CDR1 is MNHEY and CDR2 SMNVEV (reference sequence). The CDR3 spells CASGRRGSGYTF. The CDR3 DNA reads TGTGCCAGCGGTAGGAGGGGTAGTGGCTACACCTTC.

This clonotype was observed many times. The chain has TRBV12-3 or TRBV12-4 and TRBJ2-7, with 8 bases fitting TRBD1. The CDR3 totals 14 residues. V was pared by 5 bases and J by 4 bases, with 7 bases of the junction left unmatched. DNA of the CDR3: TGTGCCAGCAGTCCCGGACAGGGAGTATACGAGCAGTACTTC. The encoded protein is CASSPGQGVYEQYF.

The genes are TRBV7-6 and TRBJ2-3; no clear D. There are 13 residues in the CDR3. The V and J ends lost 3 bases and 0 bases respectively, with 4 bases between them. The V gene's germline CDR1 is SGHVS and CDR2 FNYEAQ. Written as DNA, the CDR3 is TGTGCCAGCAGCTTTCAAAGCACAGATACGCAGTATTTT. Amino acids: CASSFQSTDTQYF.

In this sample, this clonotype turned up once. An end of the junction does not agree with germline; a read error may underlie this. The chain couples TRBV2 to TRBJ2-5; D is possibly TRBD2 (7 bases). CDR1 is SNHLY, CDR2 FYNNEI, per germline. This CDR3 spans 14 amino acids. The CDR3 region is CASSQGRVQETRYF. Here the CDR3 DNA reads TGTGCCAGCAGTCAGGGGAGGGTCCAAGAGACCCGGTACTTC.

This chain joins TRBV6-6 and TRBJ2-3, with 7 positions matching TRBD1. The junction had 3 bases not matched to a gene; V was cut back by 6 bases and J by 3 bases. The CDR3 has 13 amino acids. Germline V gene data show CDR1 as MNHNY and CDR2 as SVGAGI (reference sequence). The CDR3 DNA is TGTGCCAGCAGGAGGGACAGAACAGATACGCAGTATTTT. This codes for CASRRDRTDTQYF.

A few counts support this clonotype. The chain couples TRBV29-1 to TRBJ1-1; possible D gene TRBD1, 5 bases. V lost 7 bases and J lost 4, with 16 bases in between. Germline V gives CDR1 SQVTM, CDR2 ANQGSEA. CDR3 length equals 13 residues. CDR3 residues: CSAMDKMGTEAFF. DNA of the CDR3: TGCAGCGCTATGGACAAGATGGGCACTGAAGCTTTCTTT. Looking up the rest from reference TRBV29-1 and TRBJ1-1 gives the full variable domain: SAVISQKPSRDICQRGTSLTIQCQVDSQVTMMFWYRQQPGQSLTLIATANQGSEATYESGFVIDKFPISRPNLTFSTLTVSNMSPEDSSIYLCSAMDKMGTEAFFGQGTRLTVV.